These 5 T cell receptor beta chains were all obtained from the same sample, sequenced in a study of T cells in Graves' hyperthyroidism and ophthalmopathy. Researchers amplified the TCR beta CDR3 regions from RNA transcripts. The primer set for the first-round RT-PCR of the TCR CDR3 was HTBI. TCRdb independently ran MiXCR on the multiplex PCR reads; one entry per CDR3 protein. The top ten clones hold around 30% of a sample with roughly 700,000 distinct CDR3 sequences, 35% of them seen once. The sample comprised blood. The receptors stem from a woman aged 40 to 50 with Graves' hyperthyroidism.

Comment on this clonotype: It may be a read error: a sequence one base away is much more abundant. This chain connects TRBV10-3 to TRBJ1-2, with a possible D match to TRBD1 (5 bases). Per the germline V gene, CDR1 is ENHRY and CDR2 is SYGVKD. Deletions cut 5 bases from V and 3 bases from J, with 13 bases between. The length of the CDR3 is 14 residues. The CDR3 region is CAISYKGVYYGYTF. The CDR3 DNA is TGTGCCATCAGTTACAAAGGGGTCTACTATGGCTACACCTTC.

The rearrangement uses TRBV10-1 and TRBJ2-5; 8 bases map to TRBD1. Germline trimming cut 3 bases from V and 11 bases from J; bases unmatched to any gene: 11. The germline V gene has CDR1 WNHNN and CDR2 SYGVQD (reference sequence). This CDR3 comprises 14 residues. The CDR3 is CASSDGQGRNEQYF. CDR3 sequence (DNA): TGCGCCAGCAGTGACGGACAGGGCAGGAATGAGCAGTACTTC.

The rearrangement joins TRBV11-2 to TRBJ2-7; tentative D call: TRBD2 (5 bases). The CDR3 length is 14 residues. The germline V gene encodes CDR1 SGHAT and CDR2 FQNNGV. V dropped 2 bases and J dropped 2 bases, with 10 bases sitting between them. CDR3: CASSLMSGTYEQYF. DNA of the CDR3: TGTGCCAGCAGCTTAATGTCCGGGACCTACGAGCAGTACTTC.

The chain carries TRBV5-1 and TRBJ2-7; no definite D call. V lost 1 base, J lost 0 bases, and 11 bases lay in between. This CDR3 has 15 residues. Germline V CDR1 and CDR2: SGHRS, YFSETQ. CDR3 in DNA: TGCGCCAGCAGCTTGTTTTCCGGCCTCTCCTACGAGCAGTACTTC. Translated: CASSLFSGLSYEQYF. The variable domain in full, with the rest retrieved from reference TRBV5-1 and TRBJ2-7, is KAGVTQTPRYLIKTRGQQVTLSCSPISGHRSVSWYQQTPGQGLQFLFEYFSETQRNKGNFPGRFSGRQFSNSRSEMNVSTLELGDSALYLCASSLFSGLSYEQYFGPGTRLTVT.

This clonotype was seen a single time. The V gene is TRBV5-4, the J gene TRBJ2-5; 8 nucleotides align to TRBD2. The CDR3 totals 15 residues. CDR1 is SGHNT, CDR2 YYREEE, per germline (reference sequence). The trim removed 4 bases at V and 5 bases at J, leaving 10 bases unmatched. CDR3 region: CASSVESGGRETQYF. In DNA, the CDR3 is TGTGCCAGCAGCGTTGAGAGCGGGGGTAGGGAGACCCAGTACTTC.